This T cell receptor beta chain was sequenced during a study of CD4 T cells in relation to SARS-CoV-2 and coronaviruses. Background on the study: PBMCs were cultured with antigen for roughly 10 days before TCR beta sequencing. Controls used an HIV-1 Nef peptide pool or no peptide.

Only in-frame clones appear in the TCRdb table, and some are missing; sequencing was by immunoSEQ multiplex PCR. Altogether roughly 20,000 clones are present, more than 60% being singletons, with the ten largest covering roughly a sixth. Regarding this clone: Its antigen remains unidentified.

CD4+ T cells from unexposed donors were obtained before the COVID-19 pandemic (2011-2018). CD4+ T cells were isolated from the cells after less than 13 days of culture. Each well had a few million PBMCs in approximately 5% human AB serum with IL-2. This clonotype originated in a human donor in good health. Source material: CD4+ T cells from PBMCs, cultured in vitro.

This chain's CDR3 is CASSETLAGSSYNEQFF. The CDR3 DNA reads TGTGCCAGTAGTGAAACACTAGCGGGAAGCTCCTACAATGAGCAGTTCTTC. V is TRBV19 and J is TRBJ2-1; 10 bases fit TRBD2. After removal of 5 bases from V and 0 bases from J, the junction contained 7 bases not matched to a gene. CDR1 is LNHDA and CDR2 is SQIVND in the germline V gene (reference sequence). This CDR3 has 17 residues.